This T cell receptor (beta chain) was identified during a study of cytomegalovirus exposure and HLA in healthy donors (TCRdb year 2017). For the wider study: In an earlier analysis of 587 of the donors, 250 to 350 Gb of sequence data and about 110 million unique TCR beta sequences from roughly 180 million T cells were reported. The aim of the study was to test whether cataloging public T cell receptors could identify signatures of past pathogen exposure. High-throughput TCR immunosequencing, statistical association of individual TCRs with disease status, and machine learning were combined to predict cytomegalovirus infection status. The number of donors typed differed by locus, with 629-630 for A, B, C, DRB1 and DQB1, around 500 for DQA1, 600 to 610 for DPA1, and about 450 for DPB1. Every discovery cohort repertoire had been produced on one sequencing platform. Four to six DR-DQ haplotypes were handled as single units for association and clustering, since linkage in the cohort was strong. Donor age, sex, ethnicity and CMV serostatus were compiled together with the repertoire data. An early release covering 550 to 700 HLA-typed donors comprised approximately 290 gigabases of sequencing data and approximately 80 million unique TCR sequences. To decide whether each TCR beta V gene segment behaved as functional or pseudogenic, an earlier analysis of some 600 of the donors relied on high-throughput TCR beta sequencing. To study patterns of TCR occurrence, a later analysis re-analyzed previously published TCR beta repertoires from 600 to 750 donors and added high-resolution HLA genotyping. Using immunosequencing, the study profiled T cell repertoires from around 670 subjects and related those repertoires to cytomegalovirus serostatus. In the later analysis, no new phenotypic data were used to find candidate immune exposures; instead, reliance was placed on TCR beta sequences and their occurrence across donors. Of the 300 to 450 genotyped donors, roughly 85% fell in the genetic ancestry cluster associated with self-reported Caucasian donors. Among approximately 370 genotyped donors of the cohort, an average of around 220,000 unique TCR beta nucleotide sequences was sequenced per donor, of which about 20% were non-productive. A later genetic analysis used genome-wide SNP genotypes for about 60% of the 666 donors, treating that subset as a discovery cohort. HLA typing included class I and class II loci at four-digit resolution. Along with the approximately 670-subject first cohort, a separate validation cohort of over a hundred different subjects was used.

Libraries were prepared through the immunoSEQ multiplex PCR assay. For the multiplex PCR, a mixture combining 60 forward primers for TCR Vbeta segments and 13 reverse primers for TCR Jbeta segments was used. Amplification of the CDR3 region of rearranged TCR beta genes was performed with a multiplex PCR assay on genomic DNA. The Illumina HiSeq System was used to sequence the amplified TCR beta libraries as 87-base-pair reads. Under the source paper's analysis protocol: A later analysis counted tens of millions of unique TCR beta chains across the 600 to 850 repertoires, and around 9.9 million of these chains were shared by at least two donors. Raw reads were error-corrected and collapsed into unique sequences with a nearest-neighbor algorithm that merged closely related sequences to remove PCR and sequencing errors. CDR3 sequences were aligned to IMGT reference sequences to assign V, D and J gene segments. For a sequence to be retained, at least a six-nucleotide match to both a V gene segment and a J gene segment was required. A rearrangement counted as productive if the CDR3 had no stop codons and remained in frame with V and J, and every other rearrangement counted as non-productive. CDR3 was defined according to IMGT convention as the region running from the second conserved V-encoded cysteine to the conserved J-encoded phenylalanine. Sequences without an unambiguous match to a single V gene segment were excluded from the earlier analysis of 587 of the donors. An earlier analysis of under 750 of the donors called V segments functional above 56.7% productive rearrangements and segregating when the between-donor standard deviation exceeded 5%. A statistical classification framework was developed to diagnose cytomegalovirus status using the catalog of TCR beta chain sequences. A later analysis assigned V and J genes by comparing TCR nucleotide sequences with IMGT/GENE-DB human TR gene sequences. In a later analysis, CDR3 sequences and most-parsimonious VDJ recombination scenarios were assigned using the TCRdist pipeline. In a later analysis, each TCR beta chain was defined by its CDR3 amino acid sequence together with its V-gene family, and reads lacking a unique V-gene family were excluded. In a later analysis, some 600 highly shared, low-generation-probability nucleotide sequences were removed to address suspected cross-contamination and a sequencing artifact. A later analysis calculated a clonal expansion index for each public chain from normalized within-repertoire ranks of inferred template counts. Generation probabilities in a later analysis came from a VDJ recombination model fitted to out-of-frame rearrangements, and those results were checked against IGoR. In a later analysis, TCR-TCR, TCR-HLA and TCR-CMV co-occurrence was scored with hypergeometric tests, and a repertoire-size bias correction was applied to TCR pairs. A later analysis estimated false discovery rates by permuting HLA or CMV assignments 20 times. In a later analysis, co-occurring TCRs were grouped with DBSCAN, and TCRdist sequence similarity was added when clustering was performed within HLA-allele-positive subsets. Repertoires with fewer than 30,000 or more than 120,000 public chains, plus five repertoires with anomalous nucleotide sharing, were excluded from co-occurrence clustering. TCRdb mirrors the immuneACCESS table, restricted to in-frame sequences. Some clones are absent from its copies; in checked studies, under half trace to an unresolved V gene, and the reason for the others is unknown. V and J calls and clone size follow that table, whereas D and trimming were derived from the DNA. Across this sample there are about 100,000 clones, with more than 75% seen only once. The top ten clonotypes cover 1.5% to 2% of the sample.

The cohort was made up of approximately 670 healthy bone marrow donors. Cohort members were all nominally healthy when sampled, although unrecorded immune exposures were likely present. The donor tested CMV seronegative, placing the donor among the 350 to 400 seronegative members of the cohort. Each donor provided a peripheral blood sample, and peripheral blood mononuclear cells were used for TCR beta sequencing. The Qiagen DNeasy Blood Extraction Kit was used to extract genomic DNA from the blood cell samples. From its cysteine to its phenylalanine, the CDR3 spans 13 amino acids. The kept DNA is CDR3 alone, 39 bases in frame from the first base. V loses 7 bases of germline sequence and J loses 4 bases, and the interval between the two ends is 16 bases. Based on the germline V gene, the CDR1 and CDR2 sequences are SQVTM and ANQGSEA. The sample holds one count of this clone. Its antigen remains undetermined. No qualities accompany the bases; no much larger clone lies one base away.

General findings and caveats noted by the study authors: Correlated functional status among segregating V segments might reflect linkage disequilibrium, but an unknown experimental factor could not be ruled out. The presence/absence analyses assumed that sequencing depth was roughly uniform across donors, and that assumption may not be true. Because counts were too low, roughly 17 rarely observed V segments, including chromosome 9 orphons, were left out of the earlier analysis of a few hundred of the donors. In a later analysis, HLA-associated TCR beta chains were found to be more clonally expanded and to have lower generation probabilities than equally common non-associated chains. An earlier analysis of approximately 590 of the donors showed that most TCR beta V segments appeared in productive rearrangements either about 90% or about 30% of the time, which broadly matched IMGT annotations. According to a later analysis, TCR association rates differed among HLA loci, with DRB1 alleles showing the most associated TCRs and HLA-C alleles showing the fewest. A group of highly shared sequence variants was considered likely to be a technical artifact of the sequencing pipeline. In a later genetic analysis, fewer N-insertions in productive TCRs were reported among donors in an Asian-associated ancestry cluster than the 666-donor mean. Most TCR sequences were observed very rarely across donors, whereas some public TCRs were present in many individuals. The study gave a list of under 200 TCR beta chains associated with cytomegalovirus. Assigning TCR associations to individual alleles was difficult when HLA alleles, especially DR and DQ, strongly co-occurred. A further reported finding was that TCR beta sequences accurately predicted the HLA-A and HLA-B alleles for most subjects in the first cohort. This cohort had only TCR beta chains sequenced, and the lack of alpha or paired-chain data limited which features could be detected. The 87-base-pair reads could not distinguish some IMGT-functional V segments, including TRBV6-2 and TRBV6-3, so those segments were excluded. The authors suggested that the approach could potentially be extended to other disease states and immunological phenotypes. Cytomegalovirus status was reported to be diagnosed by the classifier with high specificity and sensitivity in both the original and validation cohorts. In a later genetic analysis, a missense DCLRE1C variant was associated with V-gene and J-gene trimming of TCR beta chains, and the association was replicated in an independent cohort. Because HLA typing was unavailable for some donors at each locus, only the typed subset was used in association tests. Several of the top co-occurrence clusters appeared to be linked to parvovirus B19, influenza, CMV and Epstein-Barr virus, according to a later analysis. For the cohort, immune exposure information was limited to CMV serostatus. In a later analysis, around 15,000 TCR beta sequences were associated with specific HLA alleles at a false discovery rate of 0.05. In a later analysis, most CMV-associated TCR beta chains were found to appear HLA-restricted, with HLA associations seemingly driven largely by CMV exposure. A few of the identified cytomegalovirus-associated TCR beta chains were confirmed in vitro to be specific for cytomegalovirus antigens.

Sequenced input: PBMCs. This TCR came from a woman in her 40s in good health and CMV-seronegative. The chain employs TRBV29-1 and TRBJ1-1; a weak D assignment points to TRBD1 (5 bases agree). The nucleotide sequence reads as follows: TGCAGCGGAAGTCCCGATGGGGCCACTGAAGCTTTCTTT. It translates as CSGSPDGATEAFF.